A selection of T cell receptor beta chains follows, all from one sample in a study of shared clonotypes between healthy human individuals. Repertoires were generated with immunoSEQ multiplex PCR, while TCRdb's copy carries only in-frame clones and drops some. The sample comprises approximately 1,000,000 clones, 70% to 80% of which are singletons, and 0.4% to 0.55% rests with the top ten. The sequenced sample consisted of memory CD4+ T cells from PBMCs. The receptors here all came from a man younger than 30 in good health. Some clones in this sample may be carry-over from other donors' samples. The CDR3 runs from the conserved cysteine through the conserved F or W. D genes are given only for firm matches. The size field is filled for only some rows; it gives once, few, many or a size class.

V: TRBV6-1
D: TRBD1
size: few
J: TRBJ2-3
CDR3: CASSNGRDRVDTQYF
DNA: TGTGCCAGCAGCAACGGGCGAGACAGGGTCGATACGCAGTATTTT

V: TRBV18
D: .
size: .
J: TRBJ1-5
CDR3: CASSPSTGTNQPQHF
DNA: TGTGCCAGCTCACCTTCTACAGGGACAAATCAGCCCCAGCATTTT

V: TRBV5-4
D: .
size: .
J: TRBJ2-3
CDR3: CASSLDVGTDTQYF
DNA: TGTGCCAGCAGCTTAGATGTCGGCACAGATACGCAGTATTTT

V: TRBV9
D: .
size: .
J: TRBJ2-3
CDR3: CASSSSGRGTDTQYF
DNA: TGTGCCAGCAGCTCCTCAGGCAGGGGTACAGATACGCAGTATTTT

V: TRBV5-1
D: TRBD1
size: .
J: TRBJ2-7
CDR3: CASSLGTGYEQYF
DNA: TGCGCCAGCAGCTTGGGGACAGGGTACGAGCAGTACTTC

V: TRBV5-8
D: .
size: .
J: TRBJ1-3
CDR3: CASSLFGVGSGNTIYF
DNA: TGTGCCAGCAGCTTGTTCGGGGTTGGGTCTGGAAACACCATATATTTT

V: TRBV9
D: TRBD1
size: .
J: TRBJ1-3
CDR3: CASSEGQNSGNTIYF
DNA: TGTGCCAGCAGCGAGGGACAGAACTCTGGAAACACCATATATTTT

V: TRBV10-3
D: TRBD1
size: once
J: TRBJ2-3
CDR3: CAISGNRGRSTDTQYF
DNA: TGTGCCATCAGTGGGAACAGGGGGCGTTCGACAGATACGCAGTATTTT

V: TRBV28
D: .
size: .
J: TRBJ1-2
CDR3: CASSGTPNYGYTF
DNA: TGTGCCAGCAGTGGGACCCCTAACTATGGCTACACCTTC

V: TRBV18
D: .
size: .
J: TRBJ2-7
CDR3: CASSPSLNFQSYEQYF
DNA: TGTGCCAGCTCACCAAGTCTGAACTTTCAAAGCTACGAGCAGTACTTC

V: TRBV7-9
D: TRBD2
size: .
J: TRBJ2-2
CDR3: CAPRPSGSSAGELFF
DNA: TGTGCCCCCCGCCCTAGCGGGAGTAGTGCCGGGGAGCTGTTTTTT

V: TRBV6-1
D: .
size: .
J: TRBJ2-5
CDR3: CASSDRGEQYF
DNA: TGTGCCAGCAGTGATAGGGGGGAGCAGTACTTC

V: TRBV18
D: TRBD1
size: .
J: TRBJ1-5
CDR3: CASSPTGGEQPQHF
DNA: TGTGCCAGCTCACCGACAGGGGGAGAGCAGCCCCAGCATTTT

V: TRBV7-3
D: TRBD1
size: .
J: TRBJ2-7
CDR3: CASSRSGQGAFDEQYF
DNA: TGTGCCAGCAGCCGGTCGGGACAGGGGGCTTTCGACGAGCAGTACTTC

V: TRBV2
D: TRBD1
size: .
J: TRBJ1-5
CDR3: CASRAGTGTYQPQHF
DNA: TGTGCCAGCAGAGCCGGGACAGGGACTTATCAGCCCCAGCATTTT

V: TRBV2
D: TRBD1
size: few
J: TRBJ1-2
CDR3: CASSPEGQYGYTF
DNA: TGTGCCAGCAGCCCGGAGGGACAGTATGGCTACACCTTC

V: TRBV4-1
D: .
size: .
J: TRBJ2-7
CDR3: CASSQAEDYRYEQYF
DNA: TGCGCCAGCAGCCAAGCAGAGGATTATCGCTACGAGCAGTACTTC

V: TRBV7-6
D: .
size: .
J: TRBJ2-7
CDR3: CASSLLTRTYEQYF
DNA: TGTGCCAGCAGCCTCCTAACTAGGACCTACGAGCAGTACTTC

V: TRBV5-1
D: .
size: once
J: TRBJ1-1
CDR3: CASSRPELMNTEAFF
DNA: TGCGCCAGCAGCCGACCGGAACTTATGAACACTGAAGCTTTCTTT

V: TRBV9
D: TRBD1
size: .
J: TRBJ2-7
CDR3: CASSVVAGRGINEQYF
DNA: TGTGCCAGCAGCGTAGTCGCGGGCAGGGGGATTAACGAGCAGTACTTC

V: TRBV5-1
D: .
size: .
J: TRBJ2-7
CDR3: CASSLDPSSYEQYF
DNA: TGCGCCAGCAGCTTGGACCCGAGCTCCTACGAGCAGTACTTC

V: TRBV19
D: TRBD1
size: .
J: TRBJ2-2
CDR3: CASSNPGQGFTGELFF
DNA: TGTGCCAGTAGTAATCCGGGACAGGGCTTCACCGGGGAGCTGTTTTTT

V: TRBV28
D: TRBD2
size: .
J: TRBJ2-3
CDR3: CASTLGLAGGDTQYF
DNA: TGTGCCAGCACCTTGGGACTAGCGGGAGGAGATACGCAGTATTTT

V: TRBV7-3
D: .
size: once
J: TRBJ1-1
CDR3: CASSLELYTEAFF
DNA: TGTGCCAGCAGCTTAGAATTGTACACTGAAGCTTTCTTT

V: TRBV19
D: .
size: .
J: TRBJ1-2
CDR3: CASSTNRGVNFWYGYTF
DNA: TGTGCCAGTAGTACGAACCGCGGAGTGAATTTCTGGTATGGCTACACCTTC

V: TRBV18
D: TRBD2
size: .
J: TRBJ2-5
CDR3: CASSSGLAGDQETQYF
DNA: TGTGCCAGCTCATCGGGACTAGCGGGGGACCAAGAGACCCAGTACTTC

V: TRBV7-9
D: .
size: once
J: TRBJ2-6
CDR3: CASSPGHAGANVLTF
DNA: TGTGCCAGCAGCCCAGGACACGCTGGGGCCAACGTCCTGACTTTC